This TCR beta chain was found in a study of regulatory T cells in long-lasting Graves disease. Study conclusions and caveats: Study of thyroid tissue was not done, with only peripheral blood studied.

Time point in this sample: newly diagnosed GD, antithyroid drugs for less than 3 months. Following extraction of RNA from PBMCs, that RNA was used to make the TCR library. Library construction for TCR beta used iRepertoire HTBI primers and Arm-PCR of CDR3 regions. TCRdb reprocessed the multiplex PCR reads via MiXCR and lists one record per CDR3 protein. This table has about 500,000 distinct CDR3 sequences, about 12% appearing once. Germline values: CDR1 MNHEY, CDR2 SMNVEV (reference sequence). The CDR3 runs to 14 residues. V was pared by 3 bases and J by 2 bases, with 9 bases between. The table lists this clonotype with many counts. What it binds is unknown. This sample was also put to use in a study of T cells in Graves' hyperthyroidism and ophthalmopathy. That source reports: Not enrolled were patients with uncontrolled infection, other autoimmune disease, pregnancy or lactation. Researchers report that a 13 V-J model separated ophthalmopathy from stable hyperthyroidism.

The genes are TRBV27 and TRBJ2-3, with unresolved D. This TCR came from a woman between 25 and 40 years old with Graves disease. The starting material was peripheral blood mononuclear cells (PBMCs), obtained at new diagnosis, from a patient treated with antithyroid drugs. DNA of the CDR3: TGTGCCAGCAGTTTGAACTTTTACACAGATACGCAGTATTTT. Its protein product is CASSLNFYTDTQYF.